This T cell receptor beta chain stems from a study of T cell repertoires in ileal Crohn's disease. Study background: Postoperative therapy was given to about half: roughly twelve thiopurines, roughly 20 anti-TNF agents.

A remark on this clone: The antigen remains undetermined.

Study observations and caveats: Postoperative endoscopy occurred within one year, median approximately 7.5 months. High-frequency clones were more common in sorted CD8 than CD4 cells.

Time point given: neoterminal ileum biopsy at postoperative endoscopy, about 6 months after surgery. Each sample's TCRB immunosequencing used roughly 500 nanograms of biopsy DNA. TCRdb's copy holds only in-frame clones and misses some; the assay was immunoSEQ multiplex PCR. The repertoire holds roughly 7,400 clones, with around 74% as singletons. Germline loops: CDR1 LNHDA, CDR2 SQIVND (reference sequence). Unmatched junction bases numbered 6, after V lost 8 bases and J lost 5 bases. CDR3 length: 14 amino acids. The receptor was derived from an adult with Crohn's disease. The sequenced sample consisted of ileal tissue. J is TRBJ1-6 and V is TRBV19; 7 bases match TRBD1. CDR3 DNA sequence: TGTGCCAGTTCGGGACAGACAGATAATTCACCCCTCCACTTT. It encodes CASSGQTDNSPLHF.